The 30 T cell receptor beta chains below all came from one sample that was sequenced in a study of post-analysis software for immune sequencing data. The study, taken as a whole, reports: In patients, five or six TRBV segments were more frequent than in controls, with TRBV5-6, TRBV5-1 and TRBV20-1 among them.

These TCRs' antigens remain unknown. Built from TCR beta cDNA, the libraries had unique molecular identifiers in them. TCRdb fed the PCR reads into MiXCR, producing one record per CDR3 protein. The profile shows approximately 150,000 distinct CDR3 sequences, about 30% of them singletons. Specimen: blood. The receptor set was obtained from a girl between 10 and 17 years old with multiple sclerosis.

V is TRBV15 and J is TRBJ2-5; no clear D gene. The J call could be wrong; TRBJ2-7 is a better fit for the DNA end. The CDR3 runs 13 residues. In germline, CDR1 is LNHNV, CDR2 YYDKDF (reference sequence). The CDR3 protein is CATSRTIRGEQYF. CDR3 sequence (DNA): TGTGCCACCAGCAGAACGATTCGAGGCGAGCAGTACTTC.

This clonotype has a count of ten or more. The rearrangement joins TRBV5-1 to TRBJ2-3, with no clear D. V lost 9 bases and J lost 2, with 19 bases in between. CDR1 and CDR2 from the germline V gene are SGHRS and YFSETQ. CDR3 length: 15 residues. The CDR3 DNA sequence: TGCGCCACCCAACCCGACTCCGGAGTCACAGATACGCAGTATTTT. Protein product: CATQPDSGVTDTQYF.

The chain is built from TRBV25-1 and TRBJ2-1; D is perhaps TRBD1 (5 bases). V gave up 3 bases and J gave up 5 bases, with 11 bases separating them. CDR1 and CDR2 from the germline V gene are MGHDK and SYGVNS. This CDR3 is 14 amino acids long. The CDR3 here is CASSEFRADNEQFF. The CDR3 DNA reads as TGTGCCAGCAGTGAGTTCAGGGCTGACAATGAGCAGTTCTTC.

This clonotype occurred a few times. The chain employs TRBV2 and TRBJ2-7; TRBD2 matches at 7 bases. Looked up from germline, CDR1 is SNHLY and CDR2 is FYNNEI. CDR3 size: 13 residues. With 6 bases clipped from V and 5 bases from J, the junction kept 7 bases outside the gene matches. CDR3 sequence: CASRRGGWNEQYF. CDR3 sequence (DNA): TGTGCCAGCAGGCGGGGAGGGTGGAACGAGCAGTACTTC.

This clonotype was recorded at least ten times. This sequence joins TRBV7-9 and TRBJ2-1, with 10 bases matching TRBD2. This CDR3 spans 16 amino acids. Germline V lookup: CDR1 SEHNR, CDR2 FQNEAQ (reference sequence). Trimming took 2 bases from V and 6 from J; bases not matched to a gene: 7. The DNA of the CDR3 is TGTGCCAGCAGCTTAATCGGGACTAGCGACCGCAATGAGCAGTTCTTC. Amino acids: CASSLIGTSDRNEQFF.

In this sample, this clonotype turned up a few times. J is TRBJ1-2 and V is TRBV4-1; no reliable D call. Germline CDR1 reads MGHRA; CDR2 reads YSYEKL. This CDR3 is 14 amino acids long. V was shortened by 0 bases and J by 8 bases, with 13 bases between the two germline ends. The CDR3 is CASSQDSPPTGYTF. The CDR3, as DNA: TGCGCCAGCAGCCAAGATTCCCCCCCAACGGGCTACACCTTC.

Concerning this clonotype: This could be a read error, since a much larger clone is one nucleotide away. The chain carries TRBV30 and TRBJ2-3; D ambiguous. This CDR3 has 13 residues. CDR1 is GTSNPN, CDR2 SVGIG, per germline (reference sequence). CDR3 sequence: CTWSGISTDTQYF. The CDR3 bases are TGTACCTGGAGTGGAATTAGCACAGATACGCAGTATTTT.

This clonotype was found many times. This sequence joins TRBV20-1 and TRBJ2-5, with 7 bases aligning to TRBD2. Germline CDR1 reads DFQATT; CDR2 reads SNEGSKA (reference sequence). Unmatched junction bases numbered 9, after V lost 3 bases and J lost 2 bases. The CDR3 consists of 15 residues. This CDR3 reads CSASAAGEVQETQYF. The CDR3, as DNA: TGCAGTGCTAGCGCGGCGGGAGAAGTACAAGAGACCCAGTACTTC.

The table lists this clonotype with a few counts. J is TRBJ2-1 and V is TRBV21-1; TRBD2, the D gene given by the table, was not confirmed from the DNA. TRBV21-1 is a pseudogene locus. The CDR3 length is 12 residues. CDR3 bases: TGTGCCAGCAGCCCTCCGACGGCCCAGCAGTTCTTC. This encodes CASSPPTAQQFF.

About this clonotype itself: A much larger clone lies a single base off, so this may be a read error. The rearrangement links TRBV20-1 to TRBJ2-5, with 14 bases lining up with TRBD2. The V gene end was trimmed by 1 base and the J gene end by 11 bases; junction bases not matched to a gene: 12. Germline assignment: CDR1 DFQATT and CDR2 SNEGSKA (reference sequence). The CDR3 contains 16 residues. The CDR3: CSARATSGRAGNEQYF. The CDR3 DNA reads TGCAGTGCTAGAGCGACTAGCGGGAGGGCGGGGAATGAGCAGTACTTC.

A word on this clonotype: A much bigger clone sits one base away, suggesting this may be a read error. J is TRBJ2-5 and V is TRBV15; D may be TRBD2 (6 bases). The tail of the sequence fits TRBJ2-1 better, so the J call may be wrong. CDR1 is LNHNV and CDR2 is YYDKDF in the germline V gene (reference sequence). The CDR3 is 13 amino acids. CDR3 bases: TGTGCCACCGGTTTGCGGGGCCAAGAGACCCAGTTCTTC. Its translation is CATGLRGQETQFF.

This chain uses TRBV28 with TRBJ1-5; D is undetermined. Germline values: CDR1 MDHEN, CDR2 SYDVKM. The CDR3 runs to 14 residues. V was shortened by 1 base and J by 9 bases, with 13 bases between the two germline ends. The chain's CDR3 is CASSLSLRGRPQHF. In DNA, the CDR3 is TGTGCCAGCAGTTTATCTTTACGGGGTCGGCCCCAGCATTTT.

The V gene is TRBV28, the J gene TRBJ1-1, with D unresolved. The germline V gene has CDR1 MDHEN and CDR2 SYDVKM. CDR3 size: 13 residues. V dropped 4 bases and J dropped 0 bases, with 6 bases sitting between them. The CDR3 region is CASSSSVNTEAFF. Written as DNA, the CDR3 is TGTGCCAGCAGTTCCTCTGTGAACACTGAAGCTTTCTTT.

Turning to this clonotype: Sequence at one end of the junction differs from germline and may be a read error. The genes are TRBV12-3 or TRBV12-4 and TRBJ2-3; TRBD2 is a possible D gene (5 bases). The CDR3 extends over 14 amino acids. The DNA for the CDR3 is TGTGCCAGCAGTTTGACCCGGGGATCAGATGCGCAGTATTTT. Protein sequence: CASSLTRGSDAQYF.

This clonotype was counted only a few times. This sequence may be a read error, since a much larger clone differs from it by one base. V gene TRBV20-1 combines with J gene TRBJ2-5; D is ambiguous. TRBJ2-7 matches the DNA end more closely, so the J call is doubtful. Looked up from germline, CDR1 is DFQATT and CDR2 is SNEGSKA (reference sequence). The CDR3 runs to 13 residues. CDR3 DNA: TGCAGTGCTAGGTCTCAGGTTCCACTCGAGCAGTACTTC. Translated, it gives CSARSQVPLEQYF.

Only a few counts were recorded for this clonotype. V and J are TRBV3-1 and TRBJ1-5; 9 bases line up with TRBD1. Germline V gene data show CDR1 as LGHDT and CDR2 as YNNKEL (reference sequence). The V gene end was trimmed by 1 base and the J gene end by 6 bases; junction bases not matched to a gene: 4. This CDR3 has 15 amino acids. For the CDR3, the DNA is TGTGCCAGCAGCCAAGGGACAGGGGACCTTCAGCCCCAGCATTTT. It codes for CASSQGTGDLQPQHF.

This clonotype was found once. A much larger clone differs from this one at a single base, so this may be a read error. This chain connects TRBV5-1 to TRBJ2-4; 7 bases are a match to TRBD2. Gene TRBJ2-5 matches the end of the DNA better, so the J call may be wrong. CDR3 size: 18 residues. Germline CDR1 and CDR2: SGHRS and YFSETQ. CDR3 protein: CANSFRLLASGAQETQYF. The CDR3 DNA reads TGCGCCAACAGCTTTAGGTTATTGGCCAGCGGGGCCCAAGAGACCCAGTACTTC.

The V call is TRBV24-1, the J call TRBJ1-2; D not certain. Per the germline V gene, CDR1 is KGHDR and CDR2 is SFDVKD. The CDR3 loop spans 12 amino acids. Trimming removed 6 bases at V and 7 bases at J, with 11 bases between. CDR3 residues: CATSSHQGGYTF. CDR3 nucleotide sequence: TGTGCCACCAGTAGTCACCAAGGTGGCTACACCTTC.

The chain is built from TRBV2 and TRBJ1-2; D remains ambiguous. Trimming took off 3 bases at V and 2 bases at J, with 7 bases between the two ends. Germline V CDR1 and CDR2: SNHLY, FYNNEI. The CDR3 loop spans 13 amino acids. CDR3 in DNA: TGTGCCAGCAGTGACGCCTTCAACTATGGCTACACCTTC. This translates into CASSDAFNYGYTF.

Comments on this clonotype: This may come from a read error, since a much larger clone is one base off. V and J are TRBV29-1 and TRBJ1-2; D not resolved. The V gene lost 4 bases and the J gene lost 4 bases, with 13 bases spanning the gap. The CDR3 contains 13 residues. From germline, CDR1 is SQVTM and CDR2 ANQGSEA. This chain's CDR3 is CSVATVSGYGYTF. The CDR3 bases are TGCAGCGTTGCGACGGTCTCTGGCTATGGCTACACCTTC.

This clonotype was seen more than once but under ten times. The chain has TRBV7-9 and TRBJ1-1; D is undetermined. V was trimmed by 5 bases and J by 4 bases, leaving 11 bases between them. Germline-derived CDR1 and CDR2 are SEHNR and FQNEAQ (reference sequence). The CDR3 covers 13 residues. CDR3 coding DNA: TGTGCCAGCAGCCGGAAACCAAGCACTGAAGCTTTCTTT. This codes for CASSRKPSTEAFF.

This clonotype showed up just a few times. The chain is built from TRBV28 and TRBJ1-5, with D perhaps TRBD1 (6 bases). V was trimmed by 5 bases and J by 7 bases, leaving 18 bases between them. Germline V gives CDR1 MDHEN, CDR2 SYDVKM. The CDR3 loop spans 15 amino acids. In DNA, the CDR3 is TGTGCCAGCAGTGATCCACAGGGTCTGGGACAGCCCCAGCATTTT. It translates to CASSDPQGLGQPQHF.

The chain joins TRBV30 to TRBJ2-5; D may be TRBD1 (6 bases). V gave up 3 bases and J gave up 4 bases, with 12 bases separating them. The CDR3 is 13 amino acids. From germline, CDR1 is GTSNPN and CDR2 SVGIG (reference sequence). The CDR3, as DNA: TGTGCCTGGAGCGACAGGCCGGGAGAGACCCAGTACTTC. Residues: CAWSDRPGETQYF.

This clonotype has a single count. The J gene is TRBJ2-1, the V gene TRBV4-1, with 16 bases that match TRBD2. CDR1 and CDR2 (germline): MGHRA, YSYEKL. The CDR3 is made up of 18 amino acids. V lost 6 bases, J lost 3 bases, and 8 bases stayed unmatched. CDR3 sequence reads: CASRPGTSGGADYNEQFF. CDR3 DNA sequence: TGCGCCAGCAGGCCCGGGACTAGCGGGGGGGCGGACTACAATGAGCAGTTCTTC.

This chain uses TRBV20-1 with TRBJ2-1, with D perhaps TRBD2 (5 bases). The CDR3 extends over 12 amino acids. Germline values: CDR1 DFQATT, CDR2 SNEGSKA (reference sequence). The V gene lost 3 bases and the J gene lost 5 bases, with 8 bases spanning the gap. DNA of the CDR3: TGCAGTGCTAGGGTTAGCGACAATGAGCAGTTCTTC. Its translation is CSARVSDNEQFF.

The CDR3 protein is CASSLSVGEQGTEAFF. CDR3 sequence (DNA): TGCGCCAGCAGCTTGAGTGTCGGGGAGCAGGGGACTGAAGCTTTCTTT. The chain recombines TRBV5-1 with TRBJ1-1; a possible D gene is TRBD1 (6 bases). This CDR3 is 16 amino acids long. The germline V gene has CDR1 SGHRS and CDR2 YFSETQ. V was clipped by 1 base and J by 5 bases, with 18 bases between them.

This clonotype was seen more than once but under ten times. V usage is TRBV5-1 and J usage is TRBJ2-1; 8 nucleotides line up with TRBD1. J gave up 1 base and V 0 bases, and 3 bases lay outside the gene matches. The CDR3 spans 16 residues. CDR1 is SGHRS and CDR2 is YFSETQ in the germline V gene. The CDR3 bases are TGCGCCAGCAGCTTGGGGCAGGGGGCTTCCTACAATGAGCAGTTCTTC. It is translated as CASSLGQGASYNEQFF. Full variable domain (remainder filled in from reference TRBV5-1 and TRBJ2-1): KAGVTQTPRYLIKTRGQQVTLSCSPISGHRSVSWYQQTPGQGLQFLFEYFSETQRNKGNFPGRFSGRQFSNSRSEMNVSTLELGDSALYLCASSLGQGASYNEQFFGPGTRLTVL.

This chain uses TRBV7-9 with TRBJ1-2, with a weak D call TRBD1 (6 bases). The CDR3 contains 16 residues. V was cut by 1 base and J by 0 bases, with 12 bases left in between. Germline V gives CDR1 SEHNR, CDR2 FQNEAQ (reference sequence). In DNA form, the CDR3 reads TGTGCCAGCAGCTTAGGAACAGGGCCTACTAACTATGGCTACACCTTC. Amino acids: CASSLGTGPTNYGYTF.

About this clonotype itself: At one boundary the junction diverges from the germline segment, which might be a read error. The J gene is TRBJ2-5, the V gene TRBV4-2; TRBD2 might be the D (6 bases). The CDR3 is 17 residues long. Germline V CDR1 and CDR2: LGHNA, YNFKEQ. CDR3 nucleotides: TGTGCCAGCAGCCAAGGCGGGGTGGGACTCGAAAGAGAGACCCACTACTTC. This sequence encodes CASSQGGVGLERETHYF.

This clonotype was observed many times. The chain combines TRBV7-9 with TRBJ1-2; TRBD1 aligns across 10 bases. J gave up 4 bases and V 11 bases, and 16 bases lay outside the gene matches. The CDR3 totals 16 residues. Germline CDR1 and CDR2: SEHNR and FQNEAQ (reference sequence). CDR3 in DNA: TGTGCCGGAGGCCGGGACAGGGGTAGTCTACTCTATGGCTACACCTTC. This gives the protein CAGGRDRGSLLYGYTF.